This T cell receptor (beta chain) was obtained from a study of shared clonotypes between healthy human individuals. There are 14 residues in the CDR3. In germline, CDR1 is SGHKS, CDR2 YYEKEE (reference sequence). V lost 0 bases and J 4 bases, leaving 10 bases between the germline ends. The method was immunoSEQ multiplex PCR; TCRdb's version includes in-frame clones alone and lacks a portion of them. The sample gives roughly 2.4 million clones, nearly 97% of which show up once; around 0.13% is in the top ten. Sequenced sample: naive CD4+ T cells sorted from blood. Subset indicated: CD45RA+ positively selected. This receptor was taken from a man between 18 and 35 years old in good health. The chain is built from TRBV5-5 and TRBJ1-2, with D tentatively TRBD1 (5 bases). CDR3 loop: CASSLEQGSYGYTF. The CDR3, as DNA: TGTGCCAGCAGCTTGGAGCAGGGCTCCTATGGCTACACCTTC.